This entry describes one T cell receptor beta chain. Antigen unknown. This sample stems from a study of T cell repertoires in cytomegalovirus infection. In the study overall: Selected CMV epitopes included recently identified HLA-C-restricted ones as well as well-studied HLA-B-restricted ones. Indications of both CMV infection and matching HLA type were provided by public TCR beta signatures. Overall study results and limits: Pooled public TCR beta family frequency picked out CMV carriers with the relevant HLA. Dominant in the ex vivo response were TCR beta clonotypes restricted by HLA-C and specific for CMV.

TCRdb reanalysed the reads using MiXCR and keeps one entry per CDR3 protein. The table has about 570,000 distinct CDR3 sequences, 35% to 50% seen once. The germline V gene encodes CDR1 MNHEY and CDR2 SVGAGI. The CDR3 consists of 15 residues. V was pared by 11 bases and J by 0 bases, with 14 bases between. Specimen: cultured PBMCs, collected from culture after CMV antigen stimulation. The chain uses TRBV6-5 and TRBJ1-6; weak D call: TRBD1 (5 bases). The TCR sequence derives from a human donor in good health (CMV status not recorded). Some clones in this sample may be carry-over from other donors' samples. CDR3 DNA sequence: TGTGCCGGAAAGACAGATATCTCCTATAATTCACCCCTCCACTTT. Its protein product is CAGKTDISYNSPLHF.